These 31 T cell receptor beta chains were all obtained from the same sample, sequenced in a study of blood T cell repertoires in COVID-19. Sequencing used immunoSEQ multiplex PCR; TCRdb keeps in-frame clones, though not all of them. The repertoire holds some 330,000 clones, with around 90% as singletons. What was sequenced was PBMCs or T cells enriched from blood (not recorded which). The receptors were gathered from a woman aged 25 to 39 who had recovered from COVID-19.

CDR3 bases: TGCGCCAGCAGCCAAGATCTAACAGTTAACACCGGGGAGCTGTTTTTT. This codes for CASSQDLTVNTGELFF. The J gene is TRBJ2-2, the V gene TRBV4-3, with D hard to call. V gave up 0 bases and J gave up 2 bases, with 10 bases separating them. Germline CDR1 and CDR2: LGHNA and YSLEER. The CDR3 has 16 residues.

The chain is built from TRBV19 and TRBJ1-1; D is unclear. Germline values: CDR1 LNHDA, CDR2 SQIVND (reference sequence). This CDR3 contains 14 residues. V lost 3 bases and J 0 bases, leaving 8 bases between the germline ends. The CDR3 DNA follows: TGTGCCAGTAGTATTGGAGTTATGAACACTGAAGCTTTCTTT. Encoded protein: CASSIGVMNTEAFF.

This chain connects TRBV9 to TRBJ1-1; D may be TRBD1 (5 bases). The germline V gene has CDR1 SGDLS and CDR2 YYNGEE. The ends were cut back, 4 bases at V and 4 bases at J, with 14 bases in the middle. The length of the CDR3 is 14 residues. CDR3 coding DNA: TGTGCCAGCAGCCCCGTTCGCCAGGGCACTGAAGCTTTCTTT. This encodes CASSPVRQGTEAFF.

V and J are TRBV5-4 and TRBJ1-6; TRBD1 matches at 7 bases. Looked up from germline, CDR1 is SGHNT and CDR2 is YYREEE (reference sequence). The CDR3 is 17 amino acids. V lost 4 bases to trimming and J lost 8 bases; unmatched junction nucleotides: 15. This CDR3 reads CASSPGGTAPGDSPLHF. CDR3 nucleotide sequence: TGTGCCAGCAGCCCTGGTGGGACAGCACCCGGGGATTCACCCCTCCACTTT. The complete variable domain, with remaining parts taken from reference TRBV5-4 and TRBJ1-6, reads ETGVTQSPTHLIKTRGQQVTLRCSSQSGHNTVSWYQQALGQGPQFIFQYYREEENGRGNFPPRFSGLQFPNYSSELNVNALELDDSALYLCASSPGGTAPGDSPLHFGNGTRLTVT.

The V and J genes are TRBV7-2 and TRBJ2-7, with 9 bases that match TRBD1. Unmatched junction bases numbered 5, after V lost 5 bases and J lost 6 bases. The CDR3 is 13 residues long. CDR1 is SGHTA and CDR2 is FQGNSA in the germline V gene. In DNA form, the CDR3 reads TGTGCCAGCAGCACAGGACAGGGGAGCGAGCAGTACTTC. Translating it yields CASSTGQGSEQYF.

The chain recombines TRBV15 with TRBJ1-2; 7 nucleotides align to TRBD1. The germline V gene encodes CDR1 LNHNV and CDR2 YYDKDF (reference sequence). V lost 3 bases to trimming and J lost 4 bases; unmatched junction nucleotides: 8. The CDR3 consists of 15 residues. In DNA form, the CDR3 reads TGTGCCACCAGCAGCGCCCGGGACAGTTTCTATGGCTACACCTTC. It translates to CATSSARDSFYGYTF. Together with reference TRBV15 and TRBJ1-2, the CDR3 gives the full variable domain: DAMVIQNPRYQVTQFGKPVTLSCSQTLNHNVMYWYQQKSSQAPKLLFHYYDKDFNNEADTPDNFQSRRPNTSFCFLDIRSPGLGDTAMYLCATSSARDSFYGYTFGSGTRLTVV.

The rearrangement joins TRBV7-9 to TRBJ2-1; 10 positions match TRBD2. V dropped 1 base and J dropped 7; count of bases not matched to a gene: 10. Per germline, CDR1 SEHNR and CDR2 FQNEAQ (reference sequence). This CDR3 is built from 17 residues. CDR3 amino acids: CASSLGVGLAGENEQFF. As DNA, the CDR3 is TGTGCCAGCAGCTTAGGTGTGGGGCTAGCGGGAGAAAATGAGCAGTTCTTC.

J is TRBJ2-1 and V is TRBV6-4, with 11 bases fitting TRBD2. Germline CDR1 MRHNA, CDR2 SNTAGT. This CDR3 spans 18 amino acids. The V segment lost 2 bases and the J segment 7 bases; nucleotides outside the gene matches: 13. The CDR3 loop reads CASSDKPGTSGLVNEQFF. The CDR3 region has the DNA TGTGCCAGCAGTGACAAACCCGGGACTAGCGGCCTGGTGAATGAGCAGTTCTTC.

The gene calls are TRBV7-6 and TRBJ1-2; TRBD1 aligns across 10 bases. V lost 4 bases, J lost 5 bases, and 1 base stayed unmatched. Germline CDR1 SGHVS, CDR2 FNYEAQ. The CDR3 loop spans 13 amino acids. The CDR3 loop is CASSSDRGYGYTF. CDR3 sequence (DNA): TGTGCCAGCAGCTCGGACAGGGGGTATGGCTACACCTTC.

CDR3 DNA sequence: TGCAGCGGACAGGGAAGCGGCGAAAAACTGTTTTTT. Residues: CSGQGSGEKLFF. This chain joins TRBV29-1 and TRBJ1-4, with TRBD1 identical over 7 bases. Germline V lookup: CDR1 SQVTM, CDR2 ANQGSEA. The CDR3 runs 12 residues. V lost 7 bases and J lost 8; bases outside the gene matches: 7.

The chain links TRBV12-3 or TRBV12-4 to TRBJ2-3, with a tentative D call TRBD2 (5 bases). This CDR3 has 13 residues. The V end was cut by 6 bases, the J end by 2 bases, with 9 bases between. The CDR3: CASRPGITDTQYF. Written as DNA, the CDR3 is TGTGCCAGCAGGCCCGGGATCACAGATACGCAGTATTTT.

The chain has TRBV28 and TRBJ1-1; tentatively, D is TRBD1 (5 bases). The CDR3 spans 16 residues. The germline V gene encodes CDR1 MDHEN and CDR2 SYDVKM. V was shortened by 6 bases and J by 1 base, with 18 bases between the two germline ends. CDR3 sequence: CASRSPAVRANTEAFF. The CDR3 nucleotides are TGTGCCAGCAGATCCCCCGCGGTCAGGGCGAACACTGAAGCTTTCTTT. Together with reference TRBV28 and TRBJ1-1, the CDR3 gives the full variable domain: DVKVTQSSRYLVKRTGEKVFLECVQDMDHENMFWYRQDPGLGLRLIYFSYDVKMKEKGDIPEGYSVSREKKERFSLILESASTNQTSMYLCASRSPAVRANTEAFFGQGTRLTVV.

The rearrangement uses TRBV28 and TRBJ2-1, with 13 bases identical to TRBD2. This CDR3 has 17 residues. Germline CDR1 MDHEN, CDR2 SYDVKM. The trim removed 5 bases at V and 3 bases at J, leaving 7 bases unmatched. The CDR3 DNA follows: TGTGCCAGCAGTCCTCGGACTAGCGGGAGTATCTACAATGAGCAGTTCTTC. Protein product: CASSPRTSGSIYNEQFF.

The genes are TRBV2 and TRBJ1-2, with no clear D. Germline V lookup: CDR1 SNHLY, CDR2 FYNNEI. The CDR3 loop spans 13 amino acids. Trimming stripped 0 bases from V and 6 bases from J, with 8 bases between. The CDR3 sequence: CASSEARPDGYTF. DNA for the CDR3: TGTGCCAGCAGTGAAGCGCGGCCTGATGGCTACACCTTC.

The genes are TRBV27 and TRBJ1-6; TRBD1 might be the D (5 bases). Trimming shortened V by 1 base and J by 10 bases, and 11 bases separated the two germline ends. The CDR3 is 14 residues long. Germline V lookup: CDR1 MNHEY, CDR2 SMNVEV (reference sequence). CDR3 sequence reads: CASSLLGEGSPLHF. In DNA, the CDR3 is TGTGCCAGCAGTTTATTAGGGGAAGGATCACCCCTCCACTTT.

This chain uses TRBV6-5 with TRBJ1-2; 10 nucleotides align to TRBD1. Germline V gives CDR1 MNHEY, CDR2 SVGAGI. The V segment lost 5 bases and the J segment 4 bases; nucleotides outside the gene matches: 7. CDR3 length: 15 residues. Written as DNA, the CDR3 is TGTGCCAGCAGTAGCCCGGGACAGGGGCGCTATGGCTACACCTTC. This gives the protein CASSSPGQGRYGYTF.

The chain combines TRBV4-3 with TRBJ2-7; the D gene is possibly TRBD2 (6 bases). CDR1 LGHNA and CDR2 YSLEER come from the germline V gene. The CDR3 has 16 residues. Trimming pared 0 bases from V and 4 bases from J, leaving 16 bases between. CDR3 amino acids: CASSQDRGFNPYEQYF. The CDR3 DNA reads as TGCGCCAGCAGCCAAGATCGGGGGTTTAATCCATACGAGCAGTACTTC.

This chain joins TRBV15 and TRBJ1-1; D not resolved. The germline V gene encodes CDR1 LNHNV and CDR2 YYDKDF (reference sequence). This CDR3 is built from 14 residues. V gave up 1 base and J gave up 1 base, with 7 bases separating them. The CDR3 sequence is CATSRARRNTEAFF. The CDR3 DNA reads TGTGCCACCAGCAGAGCTCGGAGGAACACTGAAGCTTTCTTT. The full variable domain, its missing parts supplied by reference TRBV15 and TRBJ1-1, is DAMVIQNPRYQVTQFGKPVTLSCSQTLNHNVMYWYQQKSSQAPKLLFHYYDKDFNNEADTPDNFQSRRPNTSFCFLDIRSPGLGDTAMYLCATSRARRNTEAFFGQGTRLTVV.

V gene TRBV6-5 combines with J gene TRBJ1-5, with D tentatively TRBD1 (6 bases). CDR3 length: 14 residues. The germline V gene encodes CDR1 MNHEY and CDR2 SVGAGI. V gave up 1 base and J gave up 9 bases, with 13 bases separating them. The CDR3 nucleotides read TGTGCCAGCAGTTACTTACAGGGCTTTGCGCCCCAGCATTTT. It is translated as CASSYLQGFAPQHF.

The chain links TRBV6-2 or TRBV6-3 to TRBJ1-2, with 9 bases identical to TRBD1. This CDR3 is built from 14 residues. Looked up from germline, CDR1 is MNHEY and CDR2 is SVGEGT. V shed 4 bases and J 7 bases; nucleotides not matched to a gene: 7. The CDR3 here is CASSSGTGMGGYTF. Here the CDR3 DNA reads TGTGCCAGCAGTTCCGGGACAGGGATGGGTGGCTACACCTTC.

V usage is TRBV7-3 and J usage is TRBJ2-1, with 8 bases that match TRBD2. CDR1 and CDR2 (germline): SGHTA, FQGTGA. This CDR3 has 14 residues. V was pared by 4 bases and J by 7 bases, with 6 bases of the junction left unmatched. The CDR3 region is CASSSSGSGNEQFF. In nucleotides, the CDR3 is TGTGCCAGCAGCTCAAGCGGGAGTGGTAATGAGCAGTTCTTC.

The chain joins TRBV18 to TRBJ2-1; maybe TRBD2 (7 bases). Deletions cut 3 bases from V and 6 bases from J, with 18 bases between. CDR3 length: 16 amino acids. Germline-derived CDR1 and CDR2 are KGHSH and LQKENI. The CDR3 protein is CASSPAMAGALNEQFF. CDR3 coding DNA: TGTGCCAGCTCACCCGCCATGGCGGGGGCCCTCAATGAGCAGTTCTTC.

This clone showed up just once. This chain links TRBV7-9 with TRBJ2-3; TRBD1 aligns across 9 bases. The length of the CDR3 is 14 residues. J gave up 4 bases and V 1 base, and 0 bases lay outside the gene matches. Germline V gene sequence: CDR1 SEHNR, CDR2 FQNEAQ (reference sequence). CDR3 amino acids: CASSLGQGADTQYF. CDR3 DNA sequence: TGTGCCAGCAGCTTAGGACAGGGGGCAGATACGCAGTATTTT.

In the case of this clone: The same CDR3 is also encoded by other DNA sequences in this sample. CDR3 in DNA: TGTGCCAGCAGCTTGCAGGGGGCCTCCTACGAGCAGTACTTC. This encodes CASSLQGASYEQYF. The rearrangement links TRBV7-9 to TRBJ2-7; 8 positions agree with TRBD1. The CDR3 has 14 amino acids. Germline lookup yields CDR1 SEHNR and CDR2 FQNEAQ (reference sequence). Trimming removed 3 bases from V and 0 bases from J; junction bases left unmatched: 1.

The chain carries TRBV18 and TRBJ2-3; 13 nucleotides align to TRBD2. Germline V gives CDR1 KGHSH, CDR2 LQKENI. There are 18 residues in the CDR3. V dropped 6 bases and J dropped 2; count of bases not matched to a gene: 11. The CDR3 region has the DNA TGTGCCAGCTCGCCCGGACTAGCGGGGGCCCGAAACACAGATACGCAGTATTTT. Protein product: CASSPGLAGARNTDTQYF.

The rearrangement uses TRBV7-8 and TRBJ2-3; D is unresolved. The CDR3 covers 13 residues. The germline V gene encodes CDR1 SGHVS and CDR2 FQNEAQ. The ends were cut back, 3 bases at V and 3 bases at J, with 7 bases in the middle. DNA for the CDR3: TGTGCCAGCAGCTTTCCGGTAACAGATACGCAGTATTTT. Translated: CASSFPVTDTQYF.

This chain connects TRBV9 to TRBJ2-3; 9 nucleotides line up with TRBD2. V lost 3 bases to trimming and J lost 5 bases; unmatched junction nucleotides: 7. The germline V gene encodes CDR1 SGDLS and CDR2 YYNGEE. The CDR3 is made up of 15 amino acids. The CDR3, as DNA: TGTGCCAGCAGCGCCGCTAGCGGGGTAAGAGATACGCAGTATTTT. Amino acids: CASSAASGVRDTQYF.

This clone was counted a single time. The chain joins TRBV3-1 (or the pseudogene TRBV3-2) to TRBJ1-4; a possible D gene is TRBD1 (5 bases). Trimming took off 0 bases at V and 9 bases at J, with 8 bases between the two ends. Germline values: CDR1 LGHDT, CDR2 YNNKEL (reference sequence). The CDR3 extends over 13 amino acids. The CDR3 loop is CASSQEAGKKLFF. CDR3 coding DNA: TGTGCCAGCAGCCAAGAAGCAGGGAAAAAACTGTTTTTT.

The V call is TRBV5-1, the J call TRBJ1-2; perhaps TRBD1 as D (5 bases). The CDR3 runs to 14 residues. From germline, CDR1 is SGHRS and CDR2 YFSETQ. V shed 0 bases and J shed 7 bases, with 13 bases lying between them. The CDR3 protein is CASSLGGTTGGYTF. For the CDR3, the DNA is TGCGCCAGCAGCTTGGGAGGTACCACAGGTGGCTACACCTTC.

This clone has just a few counts. The chain carries TRBV2 and TRBJ2-5, with D tentatively TRBD2 (5 bases). In germline, CDR1 is SNHLY, CDR2 FYNNEI. The CDR3 runs 15 residues. Deletions cut 4 bases from V and 4 bases from J, with 16 bases between. The CDR3 nucleotides are TGTGCCAGCAGTGCCAGCGGACGGTGGTCAGAGACCCAGTACTTC. Amino acid sequence: CASSASGRWSETQYF.

This clone was found once. V is TRBV11-2 and J is TRBJ2-2; 13 nucleotides align to TRBD2. V dropped 0 bases and J dropped 6; count of bases not matched to a gene: 1. The V gene's germline CDR1 is SGHAT and CDR2 FQNNGV. The CDR3 totals 16 residues. The CDR3, as DNA: TGTGCCAGCAGCTTAGAGGGACTAGCGGGACCCGGGGAGCTGTTTTTT. It encodes CASSLEGLAGPGELFF. Supplemented by reference TRBV11-2 and TRBJ2-2, the full variable domain reads EAGVAQSPRYKIIEKRQSVAFWCNPISGHATLYWYQQILGQGPKLLIQFQNNGVVDDSQLPKDRFSAERLKGVDSTLKIQPAKLEDSAVYLCASSLEGLAGPGELFFGEGSRLTVL.